Sequencing of this T cell receptor beta chain was carried out in a study of cytomegalovirus exposure and HLA in healthy donors. Repertoires were generated with immunoSEQ multiplex PCR, while TCRdb's copy carries only in-frame clones and drops some. The sample contains about 130,000 clones, approximately 94% of which appear only once. Germline loops: CDR1 MGHRA, CDR2 YSYEKL. The germline V and J ends were trimmed by 2 bases and 3 bases, with 17 bases remaining between them. The CDR3 totals 17 residues. The clonotype comes from a woman in her late teens or twenties in good health and CMV-seronegative. What was sequenced was PBMCs. The chain is built from TRBV4-1 and TRBJ1-5; D gene uncertain. The CDR3 coding sequence is TGCGCCAGCAGCCAAATCCATTATGCGCAGGCCAATCAGCCCCAGCATTTT. Translating gives CASSQIHYAQANQPQHF.